This passage covers 29 T cell receptor beta chains from one sample sequenced in a study of blood T cells in healthy people across ages. The second PCR ran about 6 to 12 cycles with a sample-barcoded 5' primer and J-beta primers. TCRdb recomputed calls from the 5' RACE reads with MiXCR, one row per CDR3 protein. The sample consists of about 1.1 million distinct CDR3 sequences, roughly two fifths of them appearing once. The sequencing sample was made of blood. These receptors came from a man aged 18 to 29 in good health.

The V call is TRBV27, the J call TRBJ2-5; 7 bases align to TRBD1. The CDR3 is 12 amino acids. Losses at the gene ends were 10 bases for V and 0 bases for J; bases not matched to a gene: 2. Germline lookup yields CDR1 MNHEY and CDR2 SMNVEV (reference sequence). This CDR3 reads CATGTDQETQYF. The CDR3 bases are TGTGCCACCGGGACAGACCAAGAGACCCAGTACTTC.

The CDR3 bases are TGCGCCAGCAGTGACAGGGTGAATCAGGAAAAACTGTTTTTT. Its protein is CASSDRVNQEKLFF. This rearrangement joins TRBV5-1 to TRBJ1-4; TRBD1 matches at 7 bases. The V and J ends lost 5 bases and 8 bases, in that order; junction bases with no gene match: 9. Germline V gives CDR1 SGHRS, CDR2 YFSETQ. The CDR3 is made up of 14 amino acids.

The J gene is TRBJ2-7, the V gene TRBV24-1, with 8 bases aligning to TRBD1. V lost 2 bases and J lost 7; bases outside the gene matches: 9. This CDR3 has 15 amino acids. Germline V CDR1 and CDR2: KGHDR, SFDVKD. The CDR3: CATSDSRAGGNEQYF. DNA of the CDR3: TGTGCCACCAGTGATTCCAGGGCAGGGGGCAATGAGCAGTACTTC.

This clonotype was recorded a few times. J is TRBJ1-4 and V is TRBV7-9, with TRBD1 matching over 9 bases. The CDR3 totals 15 residues. Germline assignment: CDR1 SEHNR and CDR2 FQNEAQ (reference sequence). V dropped 5 bases and J dropped 8; count of bases not matched to a gene: 9. This CDR3 is CASSPWTGEREKLFF. The CDR3 DNA reads as TGTGCCAGCAGCCCGTGGACAGGGGAGAGGGAAAAACTGTTTTTT.

The chain links TRBV7-2 to TRBJ1-1, with D maybe TRBD1 (5 bases). The V gene lost 0 bases and the J gene lost 4 bases, with 12 bases spanning the gap. Germline lookup yields CDR1 SGHTA and CDR2 FQGNSA. The CDR3 runs 15 residues. The CDR3 spells CASSLAPGTGTEAFF. CDR3 sequence (DNA): TGTGCCAGCAGCTTAGCGCCCGGGACCGGCACTGAAGCTTTCTTT.

V gene TRBV12-3 or TRBV12-4 combines with J gene TRBJ1-1; D unclear. This CDR3 contains 14 residues. Trimming removed 2 bases at V and 0 bases at J, with 7 bases between. CDR3 in amino acids: CASSLNALNTEAFF. The CDR3 nucleotides are TGTGCCAGCAGTTTAAACGCACTGAACACTGAAGCTTTCTTT.

The genes are TRBV9 and TRBJ2-2, with TRBD2 matching 9 bases. Germline V gene lookup returns CDR1 SGDLS and CDR2 YYNGEE. The length of the CDR3 is 17 residues. V lost 3 bases and J lost 2; bases outside the gene matches: 8. The CDR3 loop is CASSDNRLAGNTGELFF. Here the CDR3 DNA reads TGTGCCAGCAGCGACAATAGGCTAGCGGGAAACACCGGGGAGCTGTTTTTT.

The rearrangement uses TRBV20-1 and TRBJ1-2, with D possibly matching TRBD1 (5 bases). CDR1 is DFQATT and CDR2 is SNEGSKA in the germline V gene (reference sequence). V shed 5 bases and J shed 5 bases, with 18 bases lying between them. The CDR3 runs to 14 residues. CDR3 in DNA: TGCAGTGCTGGAAGACCAGGGCGAAGTTATGGCTACACCTTC. Protein product: CSAGRPGRSYGYTF.

The V and J genes are TRBV6-2 or TRBV6-3 and TRBJ1-4, with D possibly matching TRBD1 (5 bases). The CDR3 is made up of 13 amino acids. Germline CDR1 and CDR2: MNHEY and SVGEGT. For the CDR3, the DNA is TGTGCAATATCACAGGCTGATAATGAAAAACTGTTTTTT. This translates into CAISQADNEKLFF.

This clonotype appeared a few times. The chain is built from TRBV12-3 or TRBV12-4 and TRBJ2-1; D perhaps matches TRBD1 (6 bases). Trimming stripped 2 bases from V and 8 bases from J, with 13 bases between. The CDR3 loop spans 14 amino acids. The CDR3 sequence: CASSLFQGMDEQFF. In DNA form, the CDR3 reads TGTGCCAGCAGTTTATTTCAGGGGATGGATGAGCAGTTCTTC.

The chain couples TRBV5-1 to TRBJ2-5; 7 bases agree with TRBD2. The CDR3 runs 14 residues. Germline trimming cut 6 bases from V and 1 base from J; bases unmatched to any gene: 6. Germline loops: CDR1 SGHRS, CDR2 YFSETQ. The CDR3: CASTKPGGQETQYF. The CDR3 nucleotides read TGCGCCAGCACCAAACCGGGGGGCCAAGAGACCCAGTACTTC.

A few counts support this clonotype. Mismatch with germline at one junction end may stem from a read error. V gene TRBV6-6 combines with J gene TRBJ2-3; D gene unclear. The CDR3 has 13 residues. From germline, CDR1 is MNHNY and CDR2 SVGAGI (reference sequence). In nucleotides, the CDR3 is TGTGCCAGCAGTGACTCGAAGTCGGATACGCAGTATTTT. As protein: CASSDSKSDTQYF.

The chain joins TRBV25-1 to TRBJ2-3, with 10 nucleotides matching TRBD2. The germline gives CDR1 MGHDK, CDR2 SYGVNS. V dropped 0 bases and J dropped 0; count of bases not matched to a gene: 9. The CDR3 covers 19 residues. The DNA of the CDR3 is TGTGCCAGCAGTGAATATCCCTTGCCTAGCGGGGGTAGCACAGATACGCAGTATTTT. This sequence encodes CASSEYPLPSGGSTDTQYF.

V and J are TRBV20-1 and TRBJ2-3; no reliable D call. The J call is uncertain, as TRBJ1-5 better fits the DNA end. The germline V gene encodes CDR1 DFQATT and CDR2 SNEGSKA (reference sequence). The CDR3 has 14 amino acids. The CDR3 region has the DNA TGCAGTGCTAGAGATGGAAGTGTCACAGATACGCAGCATTTT. As protein: CSARDGSVTDTQHF.

This chain connects TRBV7-8 to TRBJ1-5, with D perhaps TRBD1 (5 bases). There are 17 residues in the CDR3. Trimming stripped 4 bases from V and 0 bases from J, with 16 bases between. The germline CDR1 and CDR2 sequences are SGHVS and FQNEAQ. The CDR3 region has the DNA TGTGCCAGCAGCTCGGGGGATGGGGGTAATAGCAATCAGCCCCAGCATTTT. Its protein product is CASSSGDGGNSNQPQHF. Drawing the rest from reference TRBV7-8 and TRBJ1-5, the complete variable domain is GAGVSQSPRYKVAKRGQDVALRCDPISGHVSLFWYQQALGQGPEFLTYFQNEAQLDKSGLPSDRFFAERPEGSVSTLKIQRTQQEDSAVYLCASSSGDGGNSNQPQHFGDGTRLSIL.

Comments on this clonotype: This may come from a read error, since a much larger clone is one base off. The chain links TRBV29-1 to TRBJ1-2; 7 bases line up with TRBD1. The J segment lost 6 bases and the V segment lost 6 bases, leaving 13 bases of the junction unmatched. Germline V gives CDR1 SQVTM, CDR2 ANQGSEA. The CDR3 runs 14 residues. The DNA for the CDR3 is TGCAGCGTCCCCAGCGGGACAGATCTTAATGGCTACACCTTC. This gives the protein CSVPSGTDLNGYTF.

V and J are TRBV4-3 and TRBJ2-7; weak D call: TRBD2 (6 bases). The ends were cut back, 0 bases at V and 6 bases at J, with 15 bases in the middle. Germline V lookup: CDR1 LGHNA, CDR2 YSLEER. The CDR3 is made up of 15 amino acids. Written as DNA, the CDR3 is TGCGCCAGCAGCCAAGATGTAGGAGGGGCTGGCGAGCAGTACTTC. Protein sequence: CASSQDVGGAGEQYF.

The chain has TRBV28 and TRBJ1-6; D is possibly TRBD1 (5 bases). CDR3 size: 12 residues. CDR1 is MDHEN, CDR2 SYDVKM, per germline. The V gene lost 6 bases and the J gene lost 9 bases, with 9 bases spanning the gap. CDR3 protein: CASSRGASPLHF. For the CDR3, the DNA is TGTGCCAGCAGCCGCGGGGCTTCACCCCTCCACTTT.

The chain has TRBV9 and TRBJ2-3; a possible D gene is TRBD1 (5 bases). The V end lost 0 bases, the J end lost 1 base, and 12 bases lay between the germline ends. There are 16 residues in the CDR3. Looked up from germline, CDR1 is SGDLS and CDR2 is YYNGEE. The CDR3 sequence is CASSVASGYGTDTQYF. The CDR3, as DNA: TGTGCCAGCAGCGTAGCTTCAGGGTATGGCACAGATACGCAGTATTTT.

This clonotype has ten or more counts. The rearrangement links TRBV20-1 to TRBJ1-2, with D hard to call. The V end was cut by 5 bases, the J end by 3 bases, with 7 bases between. The CDR3 covers 11 residues. Germline-derived CDR1 and CDR2 are DFQATT and SNEGSKA (reference sequence). DNA of the CDR3: TGCAGTGCTGAAAGGGACTATGGCTACACCTTC. Translation gives CSAERDYGYTF.

The V call is TRBV20-1, the J call TRBJ1-5; D is unclear. CDR1 is DFQATT, CDR2 SNEGSKA, per germline (reference sequence). The CDR3 spans 17 residues. Trimming took off 0 bases at V and 6 bases at J, with 21 bases between the two ends. Here the CDR3 reads CSARDLNLAGESQPQHF. CDR3 nucleotides: TGCAGTGCTAGAGATCTTAATCTGGCAGGCGAAAGTCAGCCCCAGCATTTT.

CDR3 in DNA: TGCGCCAGCAGCCAAGAATCGTTTAGTGGGGACACCATATATTTT. Its protein product is CASSQESFSGDTIYF. The chain employs TRBV4-3 and TRBJ1-3; D remains ambiguous. V was cut by 0 bases and J by 8 bases, with 14 bases left in between. The CDR3 covers 15 residues. Germline lookup yields CDR1 LGHNA and CDR2 YSLEER.

V is TRBV2 and J is TRBJ1-3, with 8 positions matching TRBD1. The length of the CDR3 is 15 residues. Per germline, CDR1 SNHLY and CDR2 FYNNEI. With V trimmed by 6 bases and J by 9 bases, 13 bases remained unmatched. The CDR3 region is CASRATGGSRSTIYF. In nucleotides, the CDR3 is TGTGCCAGCAGAGCCACAGGGGGATCGAGAAGCACCATATATTTT.

This clonotype showed up just a few times. J is TRBJ2-7 and V is TRBV20-1; the D gene could be TRBD1 or TRBD2 (5 bases each). The last part of the DNA fits TRBJ2-5 better; the J call may be wrong. The CDR3 extends over 16 amino acids. From germline, CDR1 is DFQATT and CDR2 SNEGSKA (reference sequence). The CDR3 region is CSARDIRGRNGETQYF. The CDR3 coding sequence is TGCAGTGCTAGAGATATCCGGGGCAGGAACGGGGAGACCCAGTACTTC.

This sequence joins TRBV6-2 or TRBV6-3 and TRBJ2-4, with unresolved D. Germline assignment: CDR1 MNHEY and CDR2 SVGEGT. V was clipped by 3 bases and J by 1 base, with 10 bases between them. This CDR3 spans 15 amino acids. CDR3 coding DNA: TGTGCCAGCAGTTATGACTCGGTCGCCAAAAACATTCAGTACTTC. Translated, it gives CASSYDSVAKNIQYF.

The rearrangement uses TRBV27 and TRBJ2-1; TRBD2 agrees at 12 bases. The V and J ends lost 3 bases and 5 bases, in that order; junction bases with no gene match: 8. Germline V gene lookup returns CDR1 MNHEY and CDR2 SMNVEV (reference sequence). The CDR3 is 17 amino acids. This CDR3 is CASSLFPLAGGNNEQFF. CDR3 in DNA: TGTGCCAGCAGTTTGTTCCCCCTAGCGGGGGGGAACAATGAGCAGTTCTTC.

This chain joins TRBV20-1 and TRBJ1-2; 7 bases match TRBD1. The CDR3 runs 16 residues. Germline-derived CDR1 and CDR2 are DFQATT and SNEGSKA (reference sequence). V dropped 1 base and J dropped 2; count of bases not matched to a gene: 10. CDR3 DNA sequence: TGCAGTGCTAGAGGAACCGACAGGGCACTAAACTATGGCTACACCTTC. The encoded protein is CSARGTDRALNYGYTF.

This clonotype has a handful of counts. The rearrangement uses TRBV6-1 and TRBJ1-2; 8 positions agree with TRBD1. Germline values: CDR1 MNHNS, CDR2 SASEGT. V shed 1 base, J shed 3 bases, and the junction held 13 bases outside the gene matches. CDR3 length: 18 residues. The CDR3 nucleotides read TGTGCCAGCAGTGAAGTAGGAAGTGCGGACAGGGACTACTATGGCTACACCTTC. Its translation: CASSEVGSADRDYYGYTF.

Details on this clonotype: A much larger clone lies a single base off, so this may be a read error. This chain connects TRBV27 to TRBJ2-3, with TRBD2 matching 8 bases. J lost 0 bases, V lost 7 bases, and 18 bases had no gene match. Germline CDR1 reads MNHEY; CDR2 reads SMNVEV (reference sequence). The CDR3 is 19 residues long. Here the CDR3 DNA reads TGTGCCAGCATTCCTTCCGGGACTAGAAACGTGGTTAGCACAGATACGCAGTATTTT. Translating gives CASIPSGTRNVVSTDTQYF.